This TCR beta chain was obtained from a study of shared clonotypes between healthy human individuals (dated by TCRdb to about 2020). At the level of the whole study: A few men and two women, aged 18 to 49 years, made up the cohort. Per donor, three plates each were used for CD4 naive and CD4 memory, two for CD8 naive, and one for CD8 memory. To estimate repertoire size and how much clonotype sharing occurs between individuals, the study deeply sequenced the blood TCR repertoires of five healthy adults. Different laboratories and diverse techniques were used to prepare libraries and sequence TCR repertoires, to increase sequencing depth and limit assay-specific biases. Per donor, leukapheresis produced somewhere between about 0.8 and 9 billion PBMCs.

Using the deep immunoSEQ assay, TCR CDR3 regions were amplified from genomic DNA by multiplex PCR. Extracted genomic DNA from each cell subset was spread evenly across all wells of several immunoSEQ 96-well plates, with each plate serving as a replicate. For sorted subsets, each replicate PCR was loaded with 200 ng genomic DNA, equivalent to roughly 30,000 T cell genomes. Purified libraries were quantified with a Qubit 3.0 fluorometer, sized on a Bioanalyzer 2100, and re-quantified with the KAPA Library Quantification kit. Every immunoSEQ 96-well plate was sequenced on a dedicated single-read 150-cycle Illumina NextSeq 550 flow cell. In the original analysis: Because only junctional sequences without quality scores were contained in the immunoSEQ output, filtering matching that applied to full-length reads could not be performed. To assign V/J genes and CDR3, sequences were annotated using PyIR, a Python wrapper for IgBLAST v1.9, with IMGT germline references. Reads were removed for weak V/J assignments (E-value above 1e-6), missing CDR3, stop codons, out-of-frame junctions, or ambiguous translated residues. V3J clonotypes were defined by identical inferred V gene, J gene, and CDR3 amino acid sequence. Percentage overlap between repertoires was computed as shared unique clonotypes divided by the size of the smaller repertoire. Richness of each repertoire was evaluated using RTK rarefaction, the Chao1 estimator, and Recon v2.1 estimates of unobserved clonotypes. OLGA was used to compute generation probabilities for all TCRbeta clonotypes that the gDNA method yielded from a handful of donors. Here the immuneACCESS table is served through TCRdb, limited to in-frame sequences with V and J called. Missing clones are a known gap in these copies; in checked studies unresolved V genes cover under half, and the rest lacks a known reason. V, J and clone size reflect that table, while D and trimming were determined from the DNA. The sample data list about 690,000 clones, and roughly 87% of these were observed just once. The ten biggest clones cover 34% of the sample.

As for this clone: The specificity of this receptor is unknown. No much larger clonotype is one base removed from it; base qualities were not supplied.

CDR1 and CDR2 are drawn from the germline V gene: WSHSY, SAAADI. The CDR3 measures 14 amino acids from cysteine to phenylalanine. The CDR3 DNA has 42 bases and is translated from base 1. Trimming at the junction amounts to 6 bases on V and 0 bases on J, and the germline ends lie 11 bases apart. Overall study outcomes, separate from this receptor: Compared with non-shared clonotypes, clonotypes shared by all four sorted-subset donors had higher generation probabilities. Sharing across a handful of donors was observed for about 5% of naive CD4, 3% to 3.5% of naive CD8, roughly 2.3% of memory CD4, and about 0.4% of memory CD8 clonotypes. Because the study included a small number of donors, the genetic and exposure-history diversity represented was limited. Even with the large sequencing depth, rarefaction of the sorted-subset datasets indicated that sequencing was incomplete. Based on pairwise subsampling, the degree of clonotype sharing among donors was expected to be affected by sequencing depth. Only blood was sampled, and tissue TCR repertoires likely differ from those in blood. Naive subsets generally had larger estimated clonotype richness than memory subsets did.

Donors were healthy HIV-negative adults with no recently reported acute infections or vaccinations. Every donor was a Caucasian adult residing in Nashville, Tennessee, USA. The CD8 memory samples were a combination of magnetically selected CD45RO+ cells and CCR7-negative CD45RA+ effector memory (TemRA) cells. Blood was obtained by leukapheresis, after which PBMCs were separated by Ficoll-Histopaque density gradient centrifugation and cryopreserved in liquid nitrogen vapor phase. Analytical flow cytometry was used to check the purity and quantity of every magnetically sorted T cell population. Each sorted fraction had its genomic DNA isolated and then quantified by UV absorbance on a Nanodrop 2000c.

The chain uses TRBV10-2 and TRBJ2-5; TRBD1 could be the D gene, as 6 bases match. The TCR comes from a man between 18 and 29 years old in good health. Some clones in this sample may be carry-over from other donors' samples. The sample taken for sequencing was memory CD8+ T cells from PBMCs. According to the study, the label for this sample's cell subset or site signals: CD45RO+ cells pooled with CCR7-negative TemRA cells. At the DNA level, the sequence is TGCGCCAGCAGCGACAGGACCTACCAAGAGACCCAGTACTTC. It encodes CASSDRTYQETQYF.